This TCR beta chain was sequenced during a study of technical replicates of blood from several donors (dated by TCRdb to about 2017). Library preparation used the immunoSEQ multiplex PCR assay. TCRdb carries this immuneACCESS record with in-frame sequences only. Its versions omit some clonotypes, under half of them owing to an unresolved V gene in the studies checked, with the rest unexplained. Across this sample there are approximately 69,000 clones, with roughly 96% seen only once. The ten most abundant clones make up 0.21% of the sample. Turning to this clone: Its antigen is still unknown. Base qualities are not provided; no much larger clone lies one nucleotide away.

Compared with germline, V lacks 5 bases and J lacks 7 bases; bases without a gene match: 5. Inclusive of the bounding cysteine and phenylalanine, the CDR3 is 13 residues long. Only the CDR3 portion is preserved as DNA: 39 bases, with reading frame beginning at the first base. Looking up the germline V gene yields CDR1 MDHEN and CDR2 SYDVKM. The sequence came from a human donor in good health. The sample taken for sequencing was T cells isolated from PBMCs. The sequence links TRBV28 to TRBJ2-1, with 7 bases aligning to TRBD2. Here is the DNA: TGTGCCAGCAGTCTCCGGCGGGGGAATGAGCAGTTCTTC. Translated, it reads CASSLRRGNEQFF. Reference TRBV28 and TRBJ2-1 genes cover what lies past the CDR3, so the full variable domain is DVKVTQSSRYLVKRTGEKVFLECVQDMDHENMFWYRQDPGLGLRLIYFSYDVKMKEKGDIPEGYSVSREKKERFSLILESASTNQTSMYLCASSLRRGNEQFFGPGTRLTVL.